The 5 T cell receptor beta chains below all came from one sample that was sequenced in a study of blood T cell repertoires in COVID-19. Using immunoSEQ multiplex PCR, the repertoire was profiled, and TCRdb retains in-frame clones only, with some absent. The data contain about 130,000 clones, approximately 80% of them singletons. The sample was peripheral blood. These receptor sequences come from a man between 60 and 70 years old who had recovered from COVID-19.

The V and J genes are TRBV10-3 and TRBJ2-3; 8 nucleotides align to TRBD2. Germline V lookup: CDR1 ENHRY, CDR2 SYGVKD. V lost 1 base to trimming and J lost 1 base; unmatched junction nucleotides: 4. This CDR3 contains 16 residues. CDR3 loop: CAISEWASGRTDTQYF. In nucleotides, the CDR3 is TGTGCCATCAGTGAGTGGGCTAGCGGGCGCACAGATACGCAGTATTTT.

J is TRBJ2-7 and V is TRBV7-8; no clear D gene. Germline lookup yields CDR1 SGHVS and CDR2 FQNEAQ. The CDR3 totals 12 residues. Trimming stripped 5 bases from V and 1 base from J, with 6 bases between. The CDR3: CASSQISYEQYF. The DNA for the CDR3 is TGTGCCAGCAGCCAAATATCCTACGAGCAGTACTTC.

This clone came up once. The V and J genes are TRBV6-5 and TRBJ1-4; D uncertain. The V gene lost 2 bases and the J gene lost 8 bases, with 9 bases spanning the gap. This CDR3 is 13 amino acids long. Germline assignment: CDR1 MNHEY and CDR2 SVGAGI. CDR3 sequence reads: CASSYKGDEKLFF. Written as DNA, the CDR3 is TGTGCCAGCAGTTACAAGGGAGACGAAAAACTGTTTTTT.

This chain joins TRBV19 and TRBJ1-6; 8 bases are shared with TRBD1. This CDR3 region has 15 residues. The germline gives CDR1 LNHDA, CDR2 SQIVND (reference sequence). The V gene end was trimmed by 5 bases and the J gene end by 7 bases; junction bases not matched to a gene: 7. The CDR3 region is CASSSDRGFNSPLHF. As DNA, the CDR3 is TGTGCCAGTAGTTCTGACAGGGGTTTCAATTCACCCCTCCACTTT.

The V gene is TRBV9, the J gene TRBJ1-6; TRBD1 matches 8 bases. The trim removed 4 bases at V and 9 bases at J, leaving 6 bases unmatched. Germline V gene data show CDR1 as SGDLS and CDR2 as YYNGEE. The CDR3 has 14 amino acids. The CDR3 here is CASSPRTGFSPLHF. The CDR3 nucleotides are TGTGCCAGCAGCCCTAGGACAGGGTTTTCACCCCTCCACTTT.